This T cell receptor beta chain derives from a study of cytomegalovirus exposure and HLA in healthy donors. With regard to this clone: What it binds is not known.

The primer mix had 60 Vbeta and 13 Jbeta primers. Measured with immunoSEQ multiplex PCR; TCRdb has only the in-frame clones, and not every one. The table shows about 300,000 clones, with roughly 85% occurring only once. CDR3 length equals 12 residues. Trimming removed 0 bases at V and 9 bases at J, with 10 bases between. Germline V gene data show CDR1 as SGHRS and CDR2 as YFSETQ. Study-wide points: High specificity and sensitivity for cytomegalovirus status were reported for the classifier. Later analysis associated a missense DCLRE1C variant with TCR beta V- and J-gene trimming. Most of the TCR beta V segments (in an earlier analysis) were productive either about 87% or about 30% of the time.

The clonotype comes from a man aged 40-55 years in good health and CMV-seropositive. Sequenced input: PBMCs. The chain carries TRBV5-1 and TRBJ2-7, with D tentatively TRBD2 (6 bases). This chain's CDR3 is CASSLGGDPQYF. The DNA of the CDR3 is TGCGCCAGCAGCTTGGGGGGGGACCCGCAGTACTTC.